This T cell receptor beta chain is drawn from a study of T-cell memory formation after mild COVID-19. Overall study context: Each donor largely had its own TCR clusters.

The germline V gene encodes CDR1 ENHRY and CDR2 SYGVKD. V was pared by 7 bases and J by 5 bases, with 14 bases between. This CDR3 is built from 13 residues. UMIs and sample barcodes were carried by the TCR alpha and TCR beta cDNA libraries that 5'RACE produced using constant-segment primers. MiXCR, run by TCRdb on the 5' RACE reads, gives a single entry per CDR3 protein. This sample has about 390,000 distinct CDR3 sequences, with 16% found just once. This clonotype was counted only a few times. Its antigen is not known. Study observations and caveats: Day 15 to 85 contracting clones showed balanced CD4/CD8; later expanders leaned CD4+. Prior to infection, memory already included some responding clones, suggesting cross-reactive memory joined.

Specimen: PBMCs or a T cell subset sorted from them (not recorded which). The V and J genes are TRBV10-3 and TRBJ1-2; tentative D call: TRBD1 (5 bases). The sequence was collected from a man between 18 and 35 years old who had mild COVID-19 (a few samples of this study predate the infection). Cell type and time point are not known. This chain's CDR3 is CAITEGLGYGYTF. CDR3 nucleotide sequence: TGTGCCATCACCGAGGGGCTGGGTTATGGCTACACCTTC.